This T cell receptor beta chain originates from a study of cytomegalovirus exposure and HLA in healthy donors. Losses at the gene ends were 6 bases for V and 1 base for J; bases not matched to a gene: 7. Germline V CDR1 and CDR2: MNHEY, SVGAGI. The CDR3 length is 15 residues. With 60 Vbeta and 13 Jbeta primers, the PCR was carried out. Profiled with immunoSEQ multiplex PCR; TCRdb holds only in-frame clones, not every one. This table holds about 130,000 clones, 80% found once. The source is a man under 40 in good health and CMV-seronegative. The chain is built from TRBV6-5 and TRBJ1-1; 8 bases map to TRBD1. The specimen sequenced was PBMCs. DNA for the CDR3: TGTGCCAGCAGAGGACAGGGATTCGGGAACACTGAAGCTTTCTTT. Its protein product is CASRGQGFGNTEAFF.